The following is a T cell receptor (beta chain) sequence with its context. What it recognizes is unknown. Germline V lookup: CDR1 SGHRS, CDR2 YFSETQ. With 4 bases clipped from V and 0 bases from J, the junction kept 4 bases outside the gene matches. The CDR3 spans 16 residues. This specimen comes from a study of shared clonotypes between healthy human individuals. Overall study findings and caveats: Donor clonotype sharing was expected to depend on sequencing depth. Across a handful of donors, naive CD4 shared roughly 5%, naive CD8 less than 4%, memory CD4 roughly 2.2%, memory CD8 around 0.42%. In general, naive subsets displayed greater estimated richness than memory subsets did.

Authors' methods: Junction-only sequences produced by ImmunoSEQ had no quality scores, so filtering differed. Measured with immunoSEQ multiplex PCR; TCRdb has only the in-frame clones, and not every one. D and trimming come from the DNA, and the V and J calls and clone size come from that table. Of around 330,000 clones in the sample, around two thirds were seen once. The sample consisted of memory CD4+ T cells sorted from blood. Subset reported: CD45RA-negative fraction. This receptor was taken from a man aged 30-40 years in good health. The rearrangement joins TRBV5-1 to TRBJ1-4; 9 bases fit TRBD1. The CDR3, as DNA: TGCGCCAGCAGCAGCGGGACAGGGTCAACTAATGAAAAACTGTTTTTT. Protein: CASSSGTGSTNEKLFF.